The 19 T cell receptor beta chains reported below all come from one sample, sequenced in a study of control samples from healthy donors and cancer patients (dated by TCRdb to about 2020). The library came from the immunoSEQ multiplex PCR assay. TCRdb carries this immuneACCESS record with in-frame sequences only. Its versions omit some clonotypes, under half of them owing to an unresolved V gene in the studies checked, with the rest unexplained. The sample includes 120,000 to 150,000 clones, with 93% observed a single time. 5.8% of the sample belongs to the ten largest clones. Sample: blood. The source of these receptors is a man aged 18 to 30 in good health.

The CDR3 nucleotides read TGTGCCAGCAGCCCCTGGGGGGATACGCAGTATTTT. It specifies CASSPWGDTQYF. The chain uses TRBV14 and TRBJ2-3; possibly TRBD1 or TRBD2 for D (5 bases each). Germline CDR1 reads SGHDN; CDR2 reads FVKESK. The V end was cut by 4 bases, the J end by 6 bases, with 8 bases between. The length of the CDR3 is 12 residues.

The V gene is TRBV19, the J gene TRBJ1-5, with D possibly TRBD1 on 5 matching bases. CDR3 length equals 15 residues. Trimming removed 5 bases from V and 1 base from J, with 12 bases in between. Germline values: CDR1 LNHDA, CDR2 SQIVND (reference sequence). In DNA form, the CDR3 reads TGTGCCAGTAGTCCGGGGACCGTAAGCAATCAGCCCCAGCATTTT. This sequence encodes CASSPGTVSNQPQHF.

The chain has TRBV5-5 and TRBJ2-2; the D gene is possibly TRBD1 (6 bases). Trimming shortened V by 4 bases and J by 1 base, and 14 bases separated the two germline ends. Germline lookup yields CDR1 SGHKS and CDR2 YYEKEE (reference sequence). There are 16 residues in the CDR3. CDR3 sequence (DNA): TGTGCCAGCAGCCCCGAACCGGGACAGAACACCGGGGAGCTGTTTTTT. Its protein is CASSPEPGQNTGELFF.

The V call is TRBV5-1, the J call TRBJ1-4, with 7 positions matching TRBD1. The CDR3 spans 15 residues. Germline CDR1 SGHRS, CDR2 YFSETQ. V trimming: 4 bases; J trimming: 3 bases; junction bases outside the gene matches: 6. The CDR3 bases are TGCGCCAGCAGCCTCCAGGGGGGCCCTAATGAAAAACTGTTTTTT. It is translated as CASSLQGGPNEKLFF.

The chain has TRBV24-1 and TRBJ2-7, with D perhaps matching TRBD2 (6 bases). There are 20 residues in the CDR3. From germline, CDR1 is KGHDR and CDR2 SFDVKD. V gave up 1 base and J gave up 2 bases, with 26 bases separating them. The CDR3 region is CATSDLKGRRGTARPYEQYF. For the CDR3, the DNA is TGTGCCACCAGTGATTTAAAGGGTCGACGCGGGACCGCTCGCCCCTACGAGCAGTACTTC.

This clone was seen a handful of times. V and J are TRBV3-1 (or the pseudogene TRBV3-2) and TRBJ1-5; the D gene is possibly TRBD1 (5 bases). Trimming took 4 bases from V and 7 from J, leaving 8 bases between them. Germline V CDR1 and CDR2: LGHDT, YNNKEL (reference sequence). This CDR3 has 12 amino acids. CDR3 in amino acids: CASSLGTQPQHF. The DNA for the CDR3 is TGTGCCAGCAGCCTAGGGACGCAGCCCCAGCATTTT.

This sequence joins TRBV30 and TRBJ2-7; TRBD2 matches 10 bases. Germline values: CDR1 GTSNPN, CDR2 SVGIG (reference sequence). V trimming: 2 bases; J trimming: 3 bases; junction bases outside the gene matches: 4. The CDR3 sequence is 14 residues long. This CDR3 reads CAWSSLAGVYEQYF. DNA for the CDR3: TGTGCCTGGAGTAGTCTAGCGGGAGTCTACGAGCAGTACTTC. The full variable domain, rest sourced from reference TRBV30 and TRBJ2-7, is SQTIHQWPATLVQPVGSPLSLECTVEGTSNPNLYWYRQAAGRGLQLLFYSVGIGQISSEVPQNLSASRPQDRQFILSSKKLLLSDSGFYLCAWSSLAGVYEQYFGPGTRLTVT.

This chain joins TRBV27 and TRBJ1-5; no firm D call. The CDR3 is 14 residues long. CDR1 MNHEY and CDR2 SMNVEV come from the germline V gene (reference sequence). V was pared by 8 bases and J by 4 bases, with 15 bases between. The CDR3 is CASGPWGGNQPQHF. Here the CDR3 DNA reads TGTGCCAGCGGACCGTGGGGTGGGAATCAGCCCCAGCATTTT.

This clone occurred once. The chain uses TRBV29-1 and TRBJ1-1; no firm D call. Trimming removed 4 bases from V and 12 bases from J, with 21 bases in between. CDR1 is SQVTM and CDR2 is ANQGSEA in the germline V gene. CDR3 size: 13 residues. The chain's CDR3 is CSVGGAGRHFSFF. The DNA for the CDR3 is TGCAGCGTTGGGGGAGCAGGACGCCACTTTTCTTTCTTT.

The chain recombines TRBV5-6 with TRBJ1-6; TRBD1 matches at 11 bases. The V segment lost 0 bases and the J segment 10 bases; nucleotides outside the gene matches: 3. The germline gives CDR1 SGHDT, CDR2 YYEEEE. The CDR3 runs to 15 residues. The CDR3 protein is CASSLEDRGLSPLHF. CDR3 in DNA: TGTGCCAGCAGCTTGGAGGACAGGGGGCTATCACCCCTCCACTTT.

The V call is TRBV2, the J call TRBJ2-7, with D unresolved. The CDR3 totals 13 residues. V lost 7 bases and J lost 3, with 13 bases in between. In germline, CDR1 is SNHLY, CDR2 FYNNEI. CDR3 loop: CASKKDGNYEQYF. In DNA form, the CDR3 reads TGTGCCAGCAAGAAGGACGGTAACTACGAGCAGTACTTC.

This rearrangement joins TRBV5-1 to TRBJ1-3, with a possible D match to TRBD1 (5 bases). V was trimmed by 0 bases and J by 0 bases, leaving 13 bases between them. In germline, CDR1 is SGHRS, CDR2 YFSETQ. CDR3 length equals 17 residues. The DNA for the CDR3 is TGCGCCAGCAGCTTGGGAGGGACGGGGAGCTCTGGAAACACCATATATTTT. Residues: CASSLGGTGSSGNTIYF.

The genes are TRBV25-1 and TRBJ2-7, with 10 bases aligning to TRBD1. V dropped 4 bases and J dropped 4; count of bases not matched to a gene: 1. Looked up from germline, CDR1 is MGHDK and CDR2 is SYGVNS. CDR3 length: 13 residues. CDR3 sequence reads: CASSGDRGYEQYF. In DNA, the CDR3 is TGTGCCAGCAGTGGGGACAGGGGTTACGAGCAGTACTTC.

CDR3 amino acids: CAWSQSGTVGEKLFF. In DNA, the CDR3 is TGTGCCTGGAGTCAAAGCGGGACAGTGGGTGAAAAACTGTTTTTT. V usage is TRBV30 and J usage is TRBJ1-4; 7 nucleotides align to TRBD1. V lost 2 bases and J lost 7; bases outside the gene matches: 10. CDR1 is GTSNPN and CDR2 is SVGIG in the germline V gene (reference sequence). The CDR3 contains 15 residues.

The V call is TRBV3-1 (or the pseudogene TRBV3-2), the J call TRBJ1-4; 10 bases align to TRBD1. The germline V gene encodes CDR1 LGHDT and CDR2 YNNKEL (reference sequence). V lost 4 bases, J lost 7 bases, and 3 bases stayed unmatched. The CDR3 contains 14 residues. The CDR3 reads CASSPGQGFEKLFF. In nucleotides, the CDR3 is TGTGCCAGCAGCCCGGGACAGGGGTTTGAAAAACTGTTTTTT.

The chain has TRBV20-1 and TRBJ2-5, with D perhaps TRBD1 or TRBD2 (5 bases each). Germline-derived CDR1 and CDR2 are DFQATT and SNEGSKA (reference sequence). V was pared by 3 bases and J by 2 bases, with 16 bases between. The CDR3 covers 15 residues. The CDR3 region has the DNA TGCAGTGCTAGTACGGGACCCAATAGACAAGAGACCCAGTACTTC. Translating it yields CSASTGPNRQETQYF.

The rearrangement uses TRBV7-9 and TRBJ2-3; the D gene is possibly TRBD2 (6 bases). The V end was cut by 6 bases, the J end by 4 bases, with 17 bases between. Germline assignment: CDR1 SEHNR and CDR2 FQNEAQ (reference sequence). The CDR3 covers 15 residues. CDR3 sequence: CASSYPGLKADTQYF. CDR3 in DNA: TGTGCCAGCAGTTATCCGGGACTCAAAGCAGATACGCAGTATTTT.

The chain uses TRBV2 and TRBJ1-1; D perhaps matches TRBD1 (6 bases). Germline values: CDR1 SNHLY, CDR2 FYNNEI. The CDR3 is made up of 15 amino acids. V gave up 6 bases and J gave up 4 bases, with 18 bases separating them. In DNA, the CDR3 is TGTGCCAGCAGCCCACAGGGAGGTGTGTCCACTGAAGCTTTCTTT. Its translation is CASSPQGGVSTEAFF.

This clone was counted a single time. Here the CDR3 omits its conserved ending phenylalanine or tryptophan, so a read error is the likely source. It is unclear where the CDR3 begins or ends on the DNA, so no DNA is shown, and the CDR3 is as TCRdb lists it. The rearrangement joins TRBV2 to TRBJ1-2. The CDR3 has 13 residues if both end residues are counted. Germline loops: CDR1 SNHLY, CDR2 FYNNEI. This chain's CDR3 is CASSELRTSALRA.